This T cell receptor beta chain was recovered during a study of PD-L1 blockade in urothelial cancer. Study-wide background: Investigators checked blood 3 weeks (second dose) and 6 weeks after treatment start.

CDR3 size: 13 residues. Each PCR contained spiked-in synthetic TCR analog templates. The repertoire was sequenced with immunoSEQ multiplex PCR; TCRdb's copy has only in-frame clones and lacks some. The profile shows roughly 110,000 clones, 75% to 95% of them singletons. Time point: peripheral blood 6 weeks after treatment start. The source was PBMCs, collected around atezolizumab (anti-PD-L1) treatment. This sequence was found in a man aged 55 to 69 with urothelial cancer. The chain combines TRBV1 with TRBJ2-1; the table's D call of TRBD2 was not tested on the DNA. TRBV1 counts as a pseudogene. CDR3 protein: CTSSPRAGDRQFF. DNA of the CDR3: TGCACCAGCAGCCCCAGAGCGGGTGACAGGCAGTTCTTC.